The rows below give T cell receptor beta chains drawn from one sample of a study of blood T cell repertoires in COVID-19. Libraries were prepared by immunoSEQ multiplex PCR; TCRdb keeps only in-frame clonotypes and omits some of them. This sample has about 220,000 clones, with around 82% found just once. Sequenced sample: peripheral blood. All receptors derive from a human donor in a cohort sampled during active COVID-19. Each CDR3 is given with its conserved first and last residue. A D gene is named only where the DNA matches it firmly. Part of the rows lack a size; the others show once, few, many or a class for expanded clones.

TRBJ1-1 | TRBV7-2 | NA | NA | CASSLPVQNGAFF | TGTGCCAGCAGCTTACCGGTTCAAAACGGGGCTTTCTTT
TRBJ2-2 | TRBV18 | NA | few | CASSLQPLVDILTGELFF | TGTGCCAGCTCACTACAACCCCTCGTAGACATTCTCACCGGGGAGCTGTTTTTT
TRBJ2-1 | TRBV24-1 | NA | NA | CATSAGSANEQFF | TGTGCCACCAGTGCCGGGAGCGCCAATGAGCAGTTCTTC
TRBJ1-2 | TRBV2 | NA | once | CASSPTGYDYGYTF | TGTGCCAGCAGCCCCACAGGGTACGACTATGGCTACACCTTC
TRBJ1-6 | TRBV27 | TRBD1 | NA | CAGRGTVINSPLHF | TGTGCCGGCCGCGGGACAGTAATTAATTCACCCCTCCACTTT
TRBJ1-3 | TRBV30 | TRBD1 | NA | CAWSKNRGSGNTIYF | TGTGCCTGGAGTAAGAACAGGGGCTCTGGAAACACCATATATTTT
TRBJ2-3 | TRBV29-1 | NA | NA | CSAAGTAGSQYF | TGCAGCGCCGCCGGGACTGCTGGATCGCAGTATTTT
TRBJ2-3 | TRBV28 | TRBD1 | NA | CASRWTGGSSDTQYF | TGTGCCAGCCGATGGACAGGGGGTTCATCAGATACGCAGTATTTT
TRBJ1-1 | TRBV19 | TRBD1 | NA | CASSTRGQGDIEAFF | TGTGCCAGTAGTACCCGCGGACAGGGTGATATTGAAGCTTTCTTT
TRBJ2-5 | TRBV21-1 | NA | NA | CASSAISGQGGTQYF | TGTGCCAGCAGCGCAATTAGCGGTCAGGGGGGGACCCAGTACTTC
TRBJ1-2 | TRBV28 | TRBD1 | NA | CASSLSGAGTADGYTF | TGTGCCAGCAGTTTGAGTGGAGCCGGGACAGCGGATGGCTACACCTTC
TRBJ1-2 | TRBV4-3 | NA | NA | CASSQDGRGYGYTF | TGCGCCAGCAGCCAAGATGGCAGGGGCTATGGCTACACCTTC
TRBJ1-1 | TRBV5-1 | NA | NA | CASSLEPPMNTEAFF | TGCGCCAGCAGCTTGGAGCCCCCCATGAACACTGAAGCTTTCTTT
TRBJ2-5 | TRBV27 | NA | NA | CASGGGGQTQYF | TGTGCCAGTGGGGGAGGGGGGCAGACCCAGTACTTC
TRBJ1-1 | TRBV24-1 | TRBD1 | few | CATARTGDTEAFF | TGTGCCACCGCCCGGACAGGGGACACTGAAGCTTTCTTT
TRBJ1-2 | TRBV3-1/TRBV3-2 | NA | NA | CATSRGAGGYTF | TGTGCCACCTCTAGGGGCGCTGGGGGCTACACCTTC
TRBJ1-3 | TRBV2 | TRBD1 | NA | CASKQDRGRNTIYF | TGTGCCAGCAAACAGGACAGGGGGCGAAACACCATATATTTT
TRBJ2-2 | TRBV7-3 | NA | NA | CASSPERVFTGELFF | TGTGCCAGCAGCCCGGAGAGGGTGTTCACCGGGGAGCTGTTTTTT
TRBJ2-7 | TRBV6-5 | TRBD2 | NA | CASSSREGRYEQYF | TGTGCCAGCAGTTCGCGGGAGGGCCGTTACGAGCAGTACTTC
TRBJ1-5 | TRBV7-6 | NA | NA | CASSLGYYSNQPQHF | TGTGCCAGCAGCTTAGGGTACTATAGCAATCAGCCCCAGCATTTT
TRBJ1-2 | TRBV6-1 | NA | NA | CASSDVLSYGYTF | TGTGCCAGCAGTGACGTCCTGTCCTATGGCTACACCTTC
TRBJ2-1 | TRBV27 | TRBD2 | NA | CASSLLLAGDNEQFF | TGTGCCAGCAGTCTGTTGCTAGCGGGAGATAATGAGCAGTTCTTC
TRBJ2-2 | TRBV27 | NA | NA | CASSLRQGSVSSTGELFF | TGTGCCAGCAGTTTAAGGCAGGGGAGCGTGTCGAGCACCGGGGAGCTGTTTTTT
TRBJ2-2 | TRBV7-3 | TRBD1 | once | CASSLLGQGAGGELFF | TGTGCCAGCAGCTTACTAGGACAGGGGGCAGGCGGGGAGCTGTTTTTT
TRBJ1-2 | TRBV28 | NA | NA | CASSLGGSNYGYTF | TGTGCCAGCAGTTTGGGCGGGTCCAACTATGGCTACACCTTC
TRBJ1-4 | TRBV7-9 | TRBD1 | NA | CASSLRQGDEKLFF | TGTGCCAGCAGCCTCCGACAGGGGGATGAAAAACTGTTTTTT
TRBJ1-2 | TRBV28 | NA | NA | CASSLVNRVAYGYTF | TGTGCCAGCAGTTTAGTTAACAGGGTCGCCTATGGCTACACCTTC
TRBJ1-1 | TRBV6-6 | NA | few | CASIRGNTEAFF | TGTGCCAGCATACGGGGGAACACTGAAGCTTTCTTT
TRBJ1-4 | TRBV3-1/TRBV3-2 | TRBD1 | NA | CASSQARGRTTNEKLFF | TGTGCCAGCAGCCAGGCCAGGGGGAGGACAACTAATGAAAAACTGTTTTTT
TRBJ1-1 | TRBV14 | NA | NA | CASSHSRGGTEAFF | TGTGCCAGCAGCCATAGTAGGGGGGGGACTGAAGCTTTCTTT
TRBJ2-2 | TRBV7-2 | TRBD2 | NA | CASSFGGGTGELFF | TGTGCCAGCAGCTTCGGCGGGGGCACCGGGGAGCTGTTTTTT
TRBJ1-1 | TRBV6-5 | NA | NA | CASSRGGDTEAFF | TGTGCCAGCAGTCGAGGGGGGGACACTGAAGCTTTCTTT
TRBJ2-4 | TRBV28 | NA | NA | CASSLFTAGSVTKNIQYF | TGTGCCAGCAGTTTATTCACCGCCGGGAGTGTAACCAAAAACATTCAGTACTTC
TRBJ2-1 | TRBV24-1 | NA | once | CASEGYYNEQFF | TGTGCTTCGGAGGGCTACTACAATGAGCAGTTCTTC
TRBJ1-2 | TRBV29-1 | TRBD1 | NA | CSVGPRDRDRGYTF | TGCAGCGTCGGGCCAAGGGACAGAGACAGGGGCTACACCTTC
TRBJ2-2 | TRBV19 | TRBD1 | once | CASNRGLSTGELFF | TGTGCCAGTAATAGGGGGCTATCCACCGGGGAGCTGTTTTTT
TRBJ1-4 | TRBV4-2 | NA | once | CASSQTQGEKLFF | TGTGCCAGCAGCCAAACTCAGGGTGAAAAACTGTTTTTT
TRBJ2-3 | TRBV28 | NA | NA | CASSLEGTQYF | TGTGCCAGCAGTTTAGAGGGTACGCAGTATTTT
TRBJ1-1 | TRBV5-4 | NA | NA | CASSLAYQGNTEAFF | TGTGCCAGCAGCTTGGCGTATCAGGGTAACACTGAAGCTTTCTTT
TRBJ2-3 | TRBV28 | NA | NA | CASRPLTLQGKGTDTQYF | TGTGCCAGCAGACCCCTCACTTTACAGGGTAAGGGCACAGATACGCAGTATTTT
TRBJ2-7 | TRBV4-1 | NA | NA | CASSQDFRWEQYF | TGCGCCAGCAGCCAAGATTTTCGGTGGGAGCAGTACTTC
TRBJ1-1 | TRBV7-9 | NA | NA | CASSRPTANTEAFF | TGTGCCAGCAGCAGGCCGACAGCGAACACTGAAGCTTTCTTT